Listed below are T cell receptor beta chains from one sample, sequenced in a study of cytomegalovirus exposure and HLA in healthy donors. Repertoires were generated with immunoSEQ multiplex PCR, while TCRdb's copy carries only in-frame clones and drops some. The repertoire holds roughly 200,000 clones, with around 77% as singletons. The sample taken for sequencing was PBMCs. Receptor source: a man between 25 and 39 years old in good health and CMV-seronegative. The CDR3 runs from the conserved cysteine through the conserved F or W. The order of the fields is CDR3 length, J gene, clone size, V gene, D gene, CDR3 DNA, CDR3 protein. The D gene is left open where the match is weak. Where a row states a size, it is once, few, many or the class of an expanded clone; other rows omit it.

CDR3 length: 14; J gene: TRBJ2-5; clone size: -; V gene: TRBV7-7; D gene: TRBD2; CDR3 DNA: TGTGCCAGCAGCCCGACTAGCGGGAGTCAGACCCAGTACTTC; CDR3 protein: CASSPTSGSQTQYF
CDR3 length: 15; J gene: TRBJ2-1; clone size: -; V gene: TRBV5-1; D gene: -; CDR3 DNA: TGCGCCAGCAGCACAGCAGGGTACTCCTACAATGAGCAGTTCTTC; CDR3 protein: CASSTAGYSYNEQFF
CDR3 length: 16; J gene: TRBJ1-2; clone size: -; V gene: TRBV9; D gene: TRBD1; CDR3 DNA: TGTGCCAGCAGCGTCGGGACAGGGTACTCCAACTATGGCTACACCTTC; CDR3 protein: CASSVGTGYSNYGYTF
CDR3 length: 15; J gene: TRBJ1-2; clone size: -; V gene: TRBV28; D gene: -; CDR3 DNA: TGTGCCAGCAGTTTACCGGGGGGGAGGAACTATGGCTACACCTTC; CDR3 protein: CASSLPGGRNYGYTF
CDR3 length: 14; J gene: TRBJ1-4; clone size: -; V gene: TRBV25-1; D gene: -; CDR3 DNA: TGTGCCAGCAGTGAGGTAACAGTTAATGAAAAACTGTTTTTT; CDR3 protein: CASSEVTVNEKLFF
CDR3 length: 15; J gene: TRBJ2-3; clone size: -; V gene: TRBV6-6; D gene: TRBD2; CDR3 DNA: TGTGCCACGGAGGGGTGGCGGGAGAGGCCAGATACGCAGTATTTT; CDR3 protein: CATEGWRERPDTQYF
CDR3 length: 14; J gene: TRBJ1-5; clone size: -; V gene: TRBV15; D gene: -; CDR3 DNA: TGTGCCACCAGCAGAGGGGGCCTCAATCAGCCCCAGCATTTT; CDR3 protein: CATSRGGLNQPQHF
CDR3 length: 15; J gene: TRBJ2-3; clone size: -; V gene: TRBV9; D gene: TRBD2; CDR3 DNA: TGTGCCAGCAGCGTGACTAGCGGATACACAGATACGCAGTATTTT; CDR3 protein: CASSVTSGYTDTQYF
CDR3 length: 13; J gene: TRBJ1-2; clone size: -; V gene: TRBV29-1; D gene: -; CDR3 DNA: TGCAGCGTTGGCCGGGAGCTCAGCTATGGCTACACCTTC; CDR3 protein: CSVGRELSYGYTF
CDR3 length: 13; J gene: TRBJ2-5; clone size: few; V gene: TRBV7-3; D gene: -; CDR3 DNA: TGTGCCAGCAGCCAAACTAGCATAGAGACCCAGTACTTC; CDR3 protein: CASSQTSIETQYF
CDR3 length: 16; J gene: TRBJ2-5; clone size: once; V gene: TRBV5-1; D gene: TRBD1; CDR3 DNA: TGCGCCAGCAGCCCGGGACCTACAGGGGGCTGGGAGACCCAGTACTTC; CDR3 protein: CASSPGPTGGWETQYF
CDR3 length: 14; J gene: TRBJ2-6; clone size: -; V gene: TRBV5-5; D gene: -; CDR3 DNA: TGTGCCAGCAGCCCTACAGATGGGGCCAACGTCCTGACTTTC; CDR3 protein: CASSPTDGANVLTF
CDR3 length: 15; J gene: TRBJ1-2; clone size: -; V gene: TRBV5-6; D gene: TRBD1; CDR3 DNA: TGTGCCAGCAGACTCGGACAGGGGCCGGATTATGGCTACACCTTC; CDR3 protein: CASRLGQGPDYGYTF
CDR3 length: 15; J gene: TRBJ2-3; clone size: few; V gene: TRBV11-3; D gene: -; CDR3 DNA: TGTGCCAGCAGCTTAACAAGGGGGAGTGGAGATACGCAGTATTTT; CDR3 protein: CASSLTRGSGDTQYF
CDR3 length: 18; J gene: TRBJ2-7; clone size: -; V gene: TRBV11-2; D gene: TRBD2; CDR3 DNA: TGTGCCAGCAGCTTAGAAAGTAGCGGGGGATTTTTCTCCTACGAGCAGTACTTC; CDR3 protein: CASSLESSGGFFSYEQYF
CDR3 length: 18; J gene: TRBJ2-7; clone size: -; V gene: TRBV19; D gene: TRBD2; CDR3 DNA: TGTGCCAGTAGTCCCCGCGGAGCGGGAGGTATGGGGGTCTGGGAGCAGTACTTC; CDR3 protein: CASSPRGAGGMGVWEQYF